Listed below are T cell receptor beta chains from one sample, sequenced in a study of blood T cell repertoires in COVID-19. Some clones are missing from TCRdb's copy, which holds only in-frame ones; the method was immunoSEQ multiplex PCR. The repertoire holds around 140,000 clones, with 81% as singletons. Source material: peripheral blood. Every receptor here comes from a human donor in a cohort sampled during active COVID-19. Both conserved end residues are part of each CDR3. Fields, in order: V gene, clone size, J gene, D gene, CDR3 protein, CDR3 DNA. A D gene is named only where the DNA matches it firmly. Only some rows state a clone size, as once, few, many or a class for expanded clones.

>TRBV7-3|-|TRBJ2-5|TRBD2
CASSPWTSGRQETQYF
TGTGCCAGCAGCCCATGGACTAGCGGGAGGCAAGAGACCCAGTACTTC
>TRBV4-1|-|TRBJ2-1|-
CASGSSINEQFF
TGCGCCAGCGGGAGTTCCATCAATGAGCAGTTCTTC
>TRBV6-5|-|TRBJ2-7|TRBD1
CASTTTGGSNEQYF
TGTGCCAGCACCACGACAGGGGGTTCGAACGAGCAGTACTTC
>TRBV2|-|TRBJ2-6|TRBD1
CASRATGAGANVLTF
TGTGCCAGCAGGGCAACAGGGGCTGGGGCCAACGTCCTGACTTTC
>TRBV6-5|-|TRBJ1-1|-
CASSYRRQGIEAFF
TGTGCCAGCAGTTACAGGCGGCAGGGGATTGAAGCTTTCTTT
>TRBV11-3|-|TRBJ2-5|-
CASSSFMEETQYF
TGTGCCAGCAGCTCCTTCATGGAGGAGACCCAGTACTTC
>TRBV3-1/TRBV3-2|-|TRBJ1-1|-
CASSPGYTEAFF
TGTGCCAGCAGCCCAGGATACACTGAAGCTTTCTTT
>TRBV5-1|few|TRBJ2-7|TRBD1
CASSWQGETYEQYF
TGCGCCAGCAGTTGGCAGGGGGAAACCTACGAGCAGTACTTC
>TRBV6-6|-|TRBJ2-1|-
CASSYLDPENEQFF
TGTGCCAGCAGTTACCTAGACCCGGAGAATGAGCAGTTCTTC
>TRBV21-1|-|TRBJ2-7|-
CASSKERGQAPPEDEQYF
TGTGCCAGCAGCAAAGAACGTGGACAGGCCCCTCCTGAGGACGAGCAGTACTTC
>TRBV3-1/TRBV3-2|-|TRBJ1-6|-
CASSRATGHSPLHF
TGTGCCAGCAGCCGGGCCACTGGCCATTCACCCCTCCACTTT
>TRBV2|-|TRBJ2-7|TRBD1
CASSDPQGALDEQYF
TGTGCCAGCAGTGACCCACAGGGGGCGCTTGACGAGCAGTACTTC
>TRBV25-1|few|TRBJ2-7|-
CASSDPRTATGEQYF
TGTGCCAGCAGTGACCCTCGGACAGCGACGGGCGAGCAGTACTTC
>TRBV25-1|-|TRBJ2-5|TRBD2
CASSARGLAGETQYF
TGTGCCAGCAGTGCAAGAGGACTAGCGGGAGAGACCCAGTACTTC
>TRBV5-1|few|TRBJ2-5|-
CASSQGHGQETQYF
TGCGCCAGCAGCCAAGGACACGGACAAGAGACCCAGTACTTC
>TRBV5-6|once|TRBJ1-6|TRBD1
CASSGGQGANSPLHF
TGTGCCAGCAGCGGGGGACAGGGGGCGAATTCACCCCTCCACTTT
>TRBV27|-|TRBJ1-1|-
CASSLYQGATEAFF
TGTGCCAGCAGTTTATACCAGGGCGCCACTGAAGCTTTCTTT
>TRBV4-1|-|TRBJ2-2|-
CASSPSPSGNTGELFF
TGCGCCAGCAGCCCATCCCCGTCCGGGAACACCGGGGAGCTGTTTTTT
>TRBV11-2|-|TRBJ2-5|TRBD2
CASSPKRGGSQYF
TGTGCCAGCAGCCCCAAGCGGGGGGGATCCCAGTACTTC
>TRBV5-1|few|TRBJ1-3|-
CASSPLSSGNTIYF
TGCGCCAGCAGCCCCCTCAGCTCTGGAAACACCATATATTTT
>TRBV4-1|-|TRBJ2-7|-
CASSRGPQYEQYF
TGCGCCAGCAGCCGGGGCCCTCAATACGAGCAGTACTTC
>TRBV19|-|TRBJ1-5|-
CASSIRDTGGNQPQHF
TGTGCCAGTAGTATCAGGGACACCGGTGGCAATCAGCCCCAGCATTTT
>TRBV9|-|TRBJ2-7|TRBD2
CASSAEGLAGAYEQYF
TGTGCCAGCAGCGCAGAAGGACTAGCGGGAGCCTACGAGCAGTACTTC
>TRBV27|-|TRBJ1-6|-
CASRNGNSPLHF
TGTGCCAGCAGAAACGGTAATTCACCCCTCCACTTT
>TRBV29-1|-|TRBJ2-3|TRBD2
CSVELGRVTDTQYF
TGCAGCGTTGAATTGGGGAGGGTCACAGATACGCAGTATTTT
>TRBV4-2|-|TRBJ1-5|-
CASSQREGIDQPQHF
TGTGCCAGCAGCCAGAGGGAAGGTATCGATCAGCCCCAGCATTTT
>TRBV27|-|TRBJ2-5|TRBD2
CASSLALGRGNVKETQYF
TGTGCCAGCAGTTTAGCCCTAGGGAGGGGCAACGTTAAAGAGACCCAGTACTTC
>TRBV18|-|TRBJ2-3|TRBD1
CASSPYLQGSSTDTQYF
TGTGCCAGCTCGCCCTATTTACAGGGGTCTAGCACAGATACGCAGTATTTT
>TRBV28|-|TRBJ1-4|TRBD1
CASSPQGGPNEKLFF
TGTGCCAGCAGTCCCCAGGGGGGCCCTAATGAAAAACTGTTTTTT
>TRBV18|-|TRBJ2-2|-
CASSPRRDTGELFF
TGTGCCAGCTCACCACGCAGGGACACCGGGGAGCTGTTTTTT
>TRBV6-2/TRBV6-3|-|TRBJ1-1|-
CASSYRSRSEAFF
TGTGCCAGCAGTTACAGGTCGCGGTCTGAAGCTTTCTTT
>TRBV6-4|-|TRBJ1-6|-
CASSAGGHRSPLHF
TGTGCCAGCAGCGCGGGGGGACACAGGTCACCCCTCCACTTT
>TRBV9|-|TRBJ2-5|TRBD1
CASSGWDRGDETQYF
TGTGCCAGCAGCGGATGGGACAGGGGAGACGAGACCCAGTACTTC
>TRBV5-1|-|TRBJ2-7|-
CASSLAGAGGYEQYF
TGCGCCAGCAGCTTGGCAGGGGCTGGTGGTTACGAGCAGTACTTC
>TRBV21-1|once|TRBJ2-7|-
CASTPHRVSYEQYF
TGTGCCAGCACCCCGCACCGAGTTAGCTACGAGCAGTACTTC
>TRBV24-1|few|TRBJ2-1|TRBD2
CATGLAGTNEQFF
TGTGCCACCGGGCTAGCGGGAACAAATGAGCAGTTCTTC
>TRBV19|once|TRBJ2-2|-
CASSMGGTNTGELFF
TGTGCCAGTAGTATGGGGGGTACGAACACCGGGGAGCTGTTTTTT
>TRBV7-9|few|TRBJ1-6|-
CASSTAGDPSPLHF
TGTGCCAGCAGCACGGCGGGGGATCCTTCACCCCTCCACTTT
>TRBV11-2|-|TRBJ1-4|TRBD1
CASSSGRDSARKLFF
TGTGCCAGCAGCTCCGGCCGGGACAGTGCGCGAAAACTGTTTTTT
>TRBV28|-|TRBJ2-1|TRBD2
CASQRDSYNEQFF
TGTGCCAGCCAGCGGGATTCCTACAATGAGCAGTTCTTC
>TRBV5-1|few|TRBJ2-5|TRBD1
CASSPRDRQETQYF
TGCGCCAGCAGCCCCCGGGACAGACAAGAGACCCAGTACTTC
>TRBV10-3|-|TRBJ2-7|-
CAISDVGVESYEQYF
TGTGCCATCAGTGATGTCGGGGTAGAATCCTACGAGCAGTACTTC
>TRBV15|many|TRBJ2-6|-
CATSGGAGKASSSGANVLTF
TGTGCCACCAGTGGCGGGGCAGGGAAGGCTTCTAGCTCTGGGGCCAACGTCCTGACTTTC
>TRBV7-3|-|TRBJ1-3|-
CASSRGDPGNTIYF
TGTGCCAGCAGCCGGGGGGATCCTGGAAACACCATATATTTT
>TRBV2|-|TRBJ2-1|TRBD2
CASSGSGGSSYNEQFF
TGTGCCAGCAGTGGGTCCGGCGGGAGCTCCTACAATGAGCAGTTCTTC
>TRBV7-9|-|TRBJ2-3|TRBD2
CASSQLAGATDTQYF
TGTGCCAGCAGCCAGCTAGCGGGGGCTACAGATACGCAGTATTTT
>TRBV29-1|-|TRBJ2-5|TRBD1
CSAPGGQGVETQYF
TGCAGCGCCCCCGGGGGACAGGGGGTAGAGACCCAGTACTTC
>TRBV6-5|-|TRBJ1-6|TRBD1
CASRMDRVSPLHF
TGTGCCAGCAGAATGGACAGGGTTTCACCCCTCCACTTT
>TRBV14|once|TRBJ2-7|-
CASSQDGGPNYYEQYF
TGTGCCAGCAGCCAAGACGGGGGGCCTAACTACTACGAGCAGTACTTC
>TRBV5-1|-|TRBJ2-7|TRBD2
CASSFGTSGNGQYF
TGCGCCAGCAGCTTCGGGACTAGCGGGAACGGGCAGTACTTC
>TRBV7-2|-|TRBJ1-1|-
CASSLGGFNTEAFF
TGTGCCAGCAGCTTAGGAGGGTTCAACACTGAAGCTTTCTTT
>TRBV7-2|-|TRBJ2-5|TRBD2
CASSPMSTSVETQYF
TGTGCCAGCAGCCCCATGTCGACTAGCGTGGAGACCCAGTACTTC
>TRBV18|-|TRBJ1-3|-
CASSSYQQQTGNTIYF
TGTGCCAGCTCATCTTACCAACAGCAAACTGGAAACACCATATATTTT
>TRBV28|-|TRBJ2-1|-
CASSLSWWEPYNEQFF
TGTGCCAGCAGTTTATCCTGGTGGGAGCCGTACAATGAGCAGTTCTTC
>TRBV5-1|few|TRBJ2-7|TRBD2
CASSHGREGQIVQYF
TGCGCCAGCAGCCACGGGCGGGAGGGCCAGATTGTGCAGTACTTC